In this sample, the clone carrying this T cell receptor beta chain turned up a few times. Antigen: not known. This CDR3 is built from 14 residues. Germline V lookup: CDR1 ENHRY, CDR2 SYGVKD. V lost 6 bases, J lost 0 bases, and 5 bases stayed unmatched. The data stem from a study of T cell repertoires in cytomegalovirus infection. Findings and caveats of the study: Of the TCR beta families, the public ones yielded a cumulative frequency that identified carriers of CMV plus the relevant HLA.

MiXCR, applied by TCRdb to the reads, yields one record per CDR3 protein. The sample contains fewer than 350,000 distinct CDR3 sequences, 17% of which appear only once. Material for sequencing was PBMCs. The chain uses TRBV10-3 and TRBJ2-7, with 7 bases identical to TRBD1. The sequence was collected from a human donor in good health (CMV status not recorded). Some clones in this sample may be carry-over from other donors' samples. The chain's CDR3 is CAIRGTENSYEQYF. CDR3 nucleotides: TGTGCCATCAGGGGGACAGAGAACTCCTACGAGCAGTACTTC.